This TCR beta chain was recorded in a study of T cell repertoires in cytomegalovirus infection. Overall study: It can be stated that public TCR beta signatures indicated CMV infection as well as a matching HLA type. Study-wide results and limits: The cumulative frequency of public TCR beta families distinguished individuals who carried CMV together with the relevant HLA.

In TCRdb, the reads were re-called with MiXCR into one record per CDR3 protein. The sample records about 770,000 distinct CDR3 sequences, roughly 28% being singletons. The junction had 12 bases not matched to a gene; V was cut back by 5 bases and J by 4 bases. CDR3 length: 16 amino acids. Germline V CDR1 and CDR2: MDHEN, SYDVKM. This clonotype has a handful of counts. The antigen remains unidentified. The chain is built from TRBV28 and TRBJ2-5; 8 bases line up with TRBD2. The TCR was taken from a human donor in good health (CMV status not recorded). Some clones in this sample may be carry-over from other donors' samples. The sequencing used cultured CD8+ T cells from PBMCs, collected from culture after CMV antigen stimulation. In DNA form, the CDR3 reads TGTGCCAGCAGTCAGCAGGTTGGCGGGGGGATAGAGACCCAGTACTTC. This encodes CASSQQVGGGIETQYF. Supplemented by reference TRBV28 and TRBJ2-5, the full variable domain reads DVKVTQSSRYLVKRTGEKVFLECVQDMDHENMFWYRQDPGLGLRLIYFSYDVKMKEKGDIPEGYSVSREKKERFSLILESASTNQTSMYLCASSQQVGGGIETQYFGPGTRLLVL.